This TCR beta chain was obtained from a study of cytomegalovirus exposure and HLA in healthy donors. V trimming: 8 bases; J trimming: 9 bases; junction bases outside the gene matches: 10. Germline V CDR1 and CDR2: MNHEY, SVGAGI. CDR3 length: 13 amino acids. Researchers ran the PCR with 60 Vbeta and 13 Jbeta primers. Libraries were prepared by immunoSEQ multiplex PCR; TCRdb keeps only in-frame clonotypes and omits some of them. The repertoire holds more than 150,000 clones, with more than 85% as singletons. V gene TRBV6-5 combines with J gene TRBJ2-1; TRBD2 agrees at 7 bases. Sequenced sample: PBMCs. This receptor was identified in a girl less than two years old in good health and CMV-seronegative. CDR3 sequence (DNA): TGTGCCAGCGGGCGGGAGAGAGTTGGTGAGCAGTTCTTC. As protein: CASGRERVGEQFF.